This T cell receptor (beta chain) was retrieved from a study of OX40 agonist ivuxolimab in advanced cancers. Profiled with immunoSEQ multiplex PCR; TCRdb holds only in-frame clones, not every one. Of 80,000 or so clones detected, 80% to 90% appear once; the ten largest clones hold 0.32%. Germline V gene lookup returns CDR1 MNHNY and CDR2 SVGAGI (reference sequence). This CDR3 comprises 14 residues. With 4 bases removed from V and 4 bases from J, the gap between germline ends came to 10 bases. Sequenced material: CD4+ or CD8+ T cells sorted from blood, taken in a trial of the OX40 agonist ivuxolimab. The chain uses TRBV6-6 and TRBJ1-4; no reliable D call. This TCR derives from an adult with an advanced solid tumor such as melanoma, head and neck, liver or kidney cancer. The CDR3 DNA reads as TGTGCCAGCAGTTCGACCCGGGGTAATGAAAAACTGTTTTTT. It translates to CASSSTRGNEKLFF.